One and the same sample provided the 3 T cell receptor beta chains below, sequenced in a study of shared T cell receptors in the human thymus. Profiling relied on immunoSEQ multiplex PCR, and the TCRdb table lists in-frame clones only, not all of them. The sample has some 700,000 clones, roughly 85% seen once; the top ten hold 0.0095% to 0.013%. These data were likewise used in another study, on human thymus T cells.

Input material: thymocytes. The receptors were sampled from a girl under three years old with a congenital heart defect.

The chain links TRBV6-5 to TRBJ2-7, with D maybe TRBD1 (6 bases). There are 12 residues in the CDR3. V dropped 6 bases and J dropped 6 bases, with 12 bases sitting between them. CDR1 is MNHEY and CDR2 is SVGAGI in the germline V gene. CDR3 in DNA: TGTGCCAGCAGCCAAACAGGGTGCGAGCAGTACTTC. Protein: CASSQTGCEQYF.

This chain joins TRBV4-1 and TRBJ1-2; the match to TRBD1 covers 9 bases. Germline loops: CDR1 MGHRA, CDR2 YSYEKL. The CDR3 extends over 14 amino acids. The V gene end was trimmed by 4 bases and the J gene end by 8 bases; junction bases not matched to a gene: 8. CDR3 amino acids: CASSRGQGKEGYTF. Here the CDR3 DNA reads TGCGCCAGCAGCCGAGGACAGGGGAAGGAGGGCTACACCTTC.

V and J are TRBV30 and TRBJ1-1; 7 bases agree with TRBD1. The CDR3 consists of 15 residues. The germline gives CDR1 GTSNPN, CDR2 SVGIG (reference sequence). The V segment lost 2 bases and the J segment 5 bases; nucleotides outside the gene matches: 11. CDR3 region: CAWSPDRVGGTEAFF. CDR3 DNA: TGTGCCTGGAGTCCTGACAGGGTTGGGGGGACTGAAGCTTTCTTT.